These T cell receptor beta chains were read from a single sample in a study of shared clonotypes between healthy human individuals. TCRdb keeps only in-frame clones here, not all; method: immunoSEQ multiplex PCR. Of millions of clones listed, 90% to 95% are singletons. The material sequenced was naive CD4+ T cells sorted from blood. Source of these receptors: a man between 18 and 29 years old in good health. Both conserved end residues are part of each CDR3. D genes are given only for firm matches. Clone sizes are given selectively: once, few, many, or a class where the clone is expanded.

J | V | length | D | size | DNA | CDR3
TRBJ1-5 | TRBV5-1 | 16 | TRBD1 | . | TGCGCCAGCAGCTTAGGAGACAGGGGCGGCAATCAGCCCCAGCATTTT | CASSLGDRGGNQPQHF
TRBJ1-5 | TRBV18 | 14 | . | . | TGTGCCAGCTCACCAATGACAGTCGATCAGCCCCAGCATTTT | CASSPMTVDQPQHF
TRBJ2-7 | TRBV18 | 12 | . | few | TGTGCCAGCTCACCACTGGGTTACGAGCAGTACTTC | CASSPLGYEQYF
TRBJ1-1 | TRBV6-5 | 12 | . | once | TGTGCCAGCAGTTATTGGGGGGGGCAGGCTTTCTTT | CASSYWGGQAFF
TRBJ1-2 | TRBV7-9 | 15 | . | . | TGTGCCAGCAGCTTTAATGACGGAGAACGCTATGGCTACACCTTC | CASSFNDGERYGYTF
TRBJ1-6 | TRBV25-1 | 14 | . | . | TGTGCCAGCAGCCCGAGCTCCTATAATTCACCCCTCCACTTT | CASSPSSYNSPLHF
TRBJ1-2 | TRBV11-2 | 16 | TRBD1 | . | TGTGCCAGCAGCTTGACCGGAGACAGGGCTAACTATGGCTACACCTTC | CASSLTGDRANYGYTF
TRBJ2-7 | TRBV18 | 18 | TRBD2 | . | TGTGCCAGCTCACCAACCCCATCGGGACTAGCGGGAGCTCACGAGCAGTACTTC | CASSPTPSGLAGAHEQYF
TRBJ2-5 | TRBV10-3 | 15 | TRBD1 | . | TGTGCCATCACCCCGGGGACAGGGGTGGGGGAGACCCAGTACTTC | CAITPGTGVGETQYF
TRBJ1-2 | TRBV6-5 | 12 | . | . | TGTGCCAGCAGGGGGGAAAACTATGGCTACACCTTC | CASRGENYGYTF
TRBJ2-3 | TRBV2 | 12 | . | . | TGTGCCAGCACGGCGGGATCAGATACGCAGTATTTT | CASTAGSDTQYF
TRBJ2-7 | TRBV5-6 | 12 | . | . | TGTGCCAGCAGCACCGGACTTGGCGAGCAGTACTTC | CASSTGLGEQYF
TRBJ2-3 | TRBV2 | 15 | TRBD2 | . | TGTGCCAGCAGGGGGACTAGCGGGGGCACAGATACGCAGTATTTT | CASRGTSGGTDTQYF
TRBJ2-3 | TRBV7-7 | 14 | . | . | TGTGCTAGCAGCTTAGCATCGACCAGAGATACGCAGTATTTT | CASSLASTRDTQYF
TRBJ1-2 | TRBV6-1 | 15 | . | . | TGTGCCAGCAGTGACCAGGGAGGAGGTAACTATGGCTACACCTTC | CASSDQGGGNYGYTF
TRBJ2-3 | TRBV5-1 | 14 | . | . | TGCGCCAGCAGCTTGGGGGGATCCACAGATACGCAGTATTTT | CASSLGGSTDTQYF
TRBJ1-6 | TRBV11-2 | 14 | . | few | TGTGCCAGCAGCGTGGGACGGAGGAATTCACCCCTCCACTTT | CASSVGRRNSPLHF
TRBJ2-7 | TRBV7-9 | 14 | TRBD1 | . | TGTGCCAGCAGCTTAGCGGTAGGACAGGGAAAGCAGTACTTC | CASSLAVGQGKQYF
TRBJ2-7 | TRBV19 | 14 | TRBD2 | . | TGTGCCAGTAGTCCACTAGCGGGAGGCGTTGAGCAGTACTTC | CASSPLAGGVEQYF
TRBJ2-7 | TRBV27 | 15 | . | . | TGTGCCAGCAGTCTAAAACCCACTGGGGAGTACGAGCAGTACTTC | CASSLKPTGEYEQYF